These 7 T cell receptor beta chains share one sample of origin, sequenced in a study of T cells in women clearing cervical HPV infection. This table comes from immunoSEQ multiplex PCR, and its TCRdb copy is limited to in-frame clones, with some not included. The sample holds tens of thousands of clones. Sequenced input: blood buffy coat. Source of these receptors: a woman between 18 and 69 years old with a cervical HPV16 infection that either progressed to CIN3+ or cleared (not recorded which).

Concerning this clone itself: Sequencing ends 3 residues short of the CDR3 end; the germline J gene provides the rest. The genes are TRBV20-1 and TRBJ2-5; D unresolved. The CDR3 runs to 14 residues. From germline, CDR1 is DFQATT and CDR2 SNEGSKA (reference sequence). Trimming took off 5 bases at V and 6 bases at J, with 19 bases between the two ends. Partial CDR3 DNA: TGCAGTGCTTATTGGGCCAGCAATGAGCAGACC. Translated, it gives CSAYWASNEQT. The CDR3, in full, reads CSAYWASNEQTQYF.

The CDR3: CSVTGNNEKLFF. CDR3 DNA, as far as it was read: TGCAGCGTGACAGGGAATAATGAAAAA. The chain links TRBV29-1 to TRBJ1-4; 7 bases are a match to TRBD1. The observed sequence ends 3 residues before the CDR3 terminus, with the missing tail filled in from the germline J gene. J lost 4 bases, V lost 6 bases, and 2 bases had no gene match. Germline CDR1 is SQVTM and CDR2 is ANQGSEA. The CDR3 is made up of 12 amino acids.

A word on this clone: The CDR3 is cut off 3 residues early in the read; its end comes from the germline J gene. The chain has TRBV7-8 and TRBJ2-5, with D unclear. Germline CDR1 reads SGHVS; CDR2 reads FQNEAQ. V was clipped by 5 bases and J by 0 bases, with 10 bases between them. The CDR3 is 14 amino acids. The CDR3: CASSPVGYQETQYF. The CDR3 DNA, read in part, is TGTGCCAGCAGCCCGGTAGGGTACCAAGAGACC.

A word on this clone: With the read ending 3 residues before the CDR3 end, the germline J gene is used to fill in that end. This chain links TRBV7-8 with TRBJ2-7; D is possibly TRBD2 (5 bases). V lost 3 bases to trimming and J lost 2 bases, with 11 bases between them. CDR1 SGHVS and CDR2 FQNEAQ come from the germline V gene. This CDR3 has 14 residues. CDR3 residues: CASSLGGLTYEQYF. The CDR3 DNA, read in part, is TGTGCCAGCAGCTTGGGTGGACTTACCTACGAG. Variable domain in full (rest from reference TRBV7-8 and TRBJ2-7): GAGVSQSPRYKVAKRGQDVALRCDPISGHVSLFWYQQALGQGPEFLTYFQNEAQLDKSGLPSDRFFAERPEGSVSTLKIQRTQQEDSAVYLCASSLGGLTYEQYFGPGTRLTVT.

Of note for this clone: The read terminates 3 residues before the CDR3 end, so the remaining end is supplied by the germline J gene. The chain recombines TRBV30 with TRBJ1-2, with 8 bases fitting TRBD1. V lost 0 bases, J lost 2 bases, and 14 bases stayed unmatched. Germline CDR1 reads GTSNPN; CDR2 reads SVGIG (reference sequence). CDR3 length: 18 residues. Here the CDR3 reads CAWSVRLGQANVNYGYTF. The CDR3 bases that were read are TGTGCCTGGAGTGTACGTTTGGGACAGGCTAATGTAAACTATGGC.

About this clone itself: At one end, the junction sequence differs from germline, possibly due to a read error. The read comes to an end 3 residues before the CDR3 does, leaving the germline J gene to fill in the end. Other nucleotide sequences in the sample specify the same CDR3. This chain uses TRBV7-8 with TRBJ1-3; maybe TRBD1 (5 bases). This CDR3 is 14 amino acids long. Germline-derived CDR1 and CDR2 are SGHVS and FQNEAQ. The sequenced CDR3 bases are TGTGCCAGCAGCCCTAGCGACGGGGGAAACACG. The encoded protein is CASSPSDGGNT. The whole CDR3 region reads CASSPSDGGNTIYF.

As to this clone: The CDR3 end lies 3 residues beyond the end of the read and is filled in from the germline J gene. This chain links TRBV19 with TRBJ1-1; no definite D call. There are 14 residues in the CDR3. Trimming shortened V by 3 bases and J by 5 bases, and 13 bases separated the two germline ends. The germline V gene has CDR1 LNHDA and CDR2 SQIVND (reference sequence). This chain's CDR3 is CASSIEPSNTEAFF. CDR3 DNA (partial): TGTGCCAGTAGTATTGAGCCATCCAATACTGAA.